This is a list of T cell receptor beta chains from one sample in a study of T cells in Graves' hyperthyroidism and ophthalmopathy. TCRdb reprocessed the multiplex PCR reads via MiXCR and lists one record per CDR3 protein. Of hundreds of thousands of distinct CDR3 sequences in the sample, around 22% were seen once. Input material: blood. The receptors stem from a woman aged 30 to 39 with Graves' ophthalmopathy. CDR3s include the opening cysteine and the closing phenylalanine or tryptophan. The order of the fields is V gene, D gene, J gene, clone size, CDR3 DNA, CDR3 protein. D genes are given only for firm matches. Clone size is stated in some rows and not others, as once, few, many or a class when expanded.

v_gene: TRBV7-6
d_gene: TRBD1
j_gene: TRBJ2-7
abundance: many
CDR3nt: TGTGCCAGCAGCTTAGTGACGGGACAGGGGGCGGAAGAGCAGTACTTC
CDR3aa: CASSLVTGQGAEEQYF

v_gene: TRBV11-2
d_gene: .
j_gene: TRBJ2-2
abundance: many
CDR3nt: TGTGCCAGCAGCAAACGAAACGGGGCCCTCGAGGGCGGGGAGCTGTTTTTT
CDR3aa: CASSKRNGALEGGELFF

v_gene: TRBV12-3/TRBV12-4
d_gene: .
j_gene: TRBJ2-6
abundance: .
CDR3nt: TGTGCCAGCAGCCATACCTCTGGGGCCAACGTCCTGACTTTC
CDR3aa: CASSHTSGANVLTF

v_gene: TRBV20-1
d_gene: TRBD1
j_gene: TRBJ2-7
abundance: .
CDR3nt: TGCAGTGCTAGGGCGGGACAGGGTCCCTACGAGCAGTACTTC
CDR3aa: CSARAGQGPYEQYF

v_gene: TRBV27
d_gene: .
j_gene: TRBJ2-2
abundance: many
CDR3nt: TGTGCCAGCCGTGTGGGGAGAGGCGGGGAGCTGTTTTTT
CDR3aa: CASRVGRGGELFF

v_gene: TRBV2
d_gene: .
j_gene: TRBJ1-1
abundance: many
CDR3nt: TGTGCCAGCTTGGACAACTCGATAGAGATGAACACTGAAGCTTTCTTT
CDR3aa: CASLDNSIEMNTEAFF

v_gene: TRBV11-1
d_gene: TRBD1
j_gene: TRBJ1-2
abundance: many
CDR3nt: TGTGCCAGCAGCTCCGGGACAGGGGAAAGGTGGTATGGCTACACCTTC
CDR3aa: CASSSGTGERWYGYTF

v_gene: TRBV5-6
d_gene: .
j_gene: TRBJ1-3
abundance: .
CDR3nt: TGTGCCAGCAGCTGGGATGGCGATCTCTCTGGAAACACCATATATTTT
CDR3aa: CASSWDGDLSGNTIYF

v_gene: TRBV6-1
d_gene: .
j_gene: TRBJ1-5
abundance: .
CDR3nt: TGTGCCAGCAGTCGGGGAGGGTATAGCAATCAGCCCCAGCATTTT
CDR3aa: CASSRGGYSNQPQHF

v_gene: TRBV6-1
d_gene: .
j_gene: TRBJ1-5
abundance: .
CDR3nt: TGTGCCAGCAGTGAAGCCGGGCAATGGGGCCAGCCCCAGCATTTT
CDR3aa: CASSEAGQWGQPQHF

v_gene: TRBV6-2/TRBV6-3
d_gene: .
j_gene: TRBJ2-3
abundance: .
CDR3nt: TGTGCCAGCAGACGTCTAGCTTCCTCGGATACGCAGTATTTT
CDR3aa: CASRRLASSDTQYF

v_gene: TRBV19
d_gene: .
j_gene: TRBJ1-2
abundance: many
CDR3nt: TGTGCCAGTACTGTGCAGCTAGCTAACTATGGCTACACCTTC
CDR3aa: CASTVQLANYGYTF

v_gene: TRBV7-2
d_gene: .
j_gene: TRBJ2-4
abundance: many
CDR3nt: TGTGCCAGCAGCAACCCCTTTGGGTTAAACATTCAGTACTTC
CDR3aa: CASSNPFGLNIQYF

v_gene: TRBV10-3
d_gene: TRBD1
j_gene: TRBJ1-1
abundance: .
CDR3nt: TGTGCCATCCGGGACAGCACGAGCACTGAAGCTTTCTTT
CDR3aa: CAIRDSTSTEAFF

v_gene: TRBV11-2
d_gene: TRBD2
j_gene: TRBJ2-5
abundance: .
CDR3nt: TGTGCCAGCAGCTCAAACGTTGCGGGGGGCCGTCAAGAGACCCAGTACTTC
CDR3aa: CASSSNVAGGRQETQYF

v_gene: TRBV5-1
d_gene: .
j_gene: TRBJ1-6
abundance: .
CDR3nt: TGCGCCAGCACTCGGGATGATAATTCACCCCTCCACTTT
CDR3aa: CASTRDDNSPLHF

v_gene: TRBV11-1
d_gene: .
j_gene: TRBJ2-4
abundance: .
CDR3nt: TGTGCCAGCAGCGTAAACCCAGCAGGGCCCTGGTCCAAAAACATTAAGTACTTC
CDR3aa: CASSVNPAGPWSKNIKYF

v_gene: TRBV6-2/TRBV6-3
d_gene: TRBD2
j_gene: TRBJ2-5
abundance: many
CDR3nt: TGTGCCAGCACCCCCCAGGGCCTAGCGGACCAAGAGACCCAGTACTTC
CDR3aa: CASTPQGLADQETQYF

v_gene: TRBV12-3/TRBV12-4
d_gene: .
j_gene: TRBJ2-4
abundance: many
CDR3nt: TGTGCCAGCAGGACCGGTGTAGCCAAAAACATTCAGTACTTC
CDR3aa: CASRTGVAKNIQYF

v_gene: TRBV12-3/TRBV12-4
d_gene: .
j_gene: TRBJ1-1
abundance: many
CDR3nt: TGTGCCAGCAGTTTTCAGGGAGGGTCGAACACTGAAGCTTTCTTT
CDR3aa: CASSFQGGSNTEAFF

v_gene: TRBV7-9
d_gene: TRBD2
j_gene: TRBJ2-7
abundance: few
CDR3nt: TGTGCCAGCAGCTTCGGGGGGGCTAACTACGAGCAGTACTTC
CDR3aa: CASSFGGANYEQYF

v_gene: TRBV9
d_gene: .
j_gene: TRBJ1-5
abundance: many
CDR3nt: TGTGCCAGCAGCGTGGGCCCTACGAATCAGCCCCAGCATTTT
CDR3aa: CASSVGPTNQPQHF

v_gene: TRBV10-3
d_gene: .
j_gene: TRBJ1-1
abundance: many
CDR3nt: TGTGCCACCGGGGACGTAGTTGAAGCTTTCTTT
CDR3aa: CATGDVVEAFF

v_gene: TRBV20-1
d_gene: .
j_gene: TRBJ1-2
abundance: many
CDR3nt: TGCAGTGCTAGACCTGCACTGGGACTCCGCTATGGCTACACCTTC
CDR3aa: CSARPALGLRYGYTF

v_gene: TRBV5-1
d_gene: TRBD2
j_gene: TRBJ2-7
abundance: many
CDR3nt: TGCGCCAGCAGCTTGCTGCTAGCGGGGGCCTACGAGCAGTACTTC
CDR3aa: CASSLLLAGAYEQYF

v_gene: TRBV2
d_gene: .
j_gene: TRBJ2-5
abundance: .
CDR3nt: TGTGCCAGCAGGCGGGACACCCAAGAGACCCGGTACTTC
CDR3aa: CASRRDTQETRYF

v_gene: TRBV11-2
d_gene: TRBD2
j_gene: TRBJ2-4
abundance: few
CDR3nt: TGTGCCAGCAGCCTTTCGACTAGCGGGGCCCTAGCCAAAAACATTCAGTACTTC
CDR3aa: CASSLSTSGALAKNIQYF

v_gene: TRBV19
d_gene: TRBD1
j_gene: TRBJ2-2
abundance: many
CDR3nt: TGTGCCAGTAACCCTGGACAGGGGGCTAACACCGGGGAGCTGTTTTTT
CDR3aa: CASNPGQGANTGELFF

v_gene: TRBV11-2
d_gene: TRBD1
j_gene: TRBJ2-7
abundance: many
CDR3nt: TGTGCCAGCAGCTTAAGGGGGCGCCCCCCCCACGAGCAGTACTTC
CDR3aa: CASSLRGRPPHEQYF

v_gene: TRBV28
d_gene: .
j_gene: TRBJ1-5
abundance: few
CDR3nt: TGTGCCAGCAGTTTGGGTGGGCAGCTAAATCAGCCCCAGCATTTT
CDR3aa: CASSLGGQLNQPQHF

v_gene: TRBV6-5
d_gene: .
j_gene: TRBJ1-5
abundance: many
CDR3nt: TGTGCCAGCAGTTACTCGATTGGTCAGCCCCAGCATTTT
CDR3aa: CASSYSIGQPQHF

v_gene: TRBV11-2
d_gene: .
j_gene: TRBJ1-1
abundance: many
CDR3nt: TGTGCCAGCAGCTTCGACGGGAGGACTGAAGCTTTCTTT
CDR3aa: CASSFDGRTEAFF

v_gene: TRBV9
d_gene: .
j_gene: TRBJ1-3
abundance: few
CDR3nt: TGTGCCAGCAGCGTCGACAGCCCCTATGGGGGCACCATATATTTT
CDR3aa: CASSVDSPYGGTIYF

v_gene: TRBV5-1
d_gene: .
j_gene: TRBJ2-7
abundance: .
CDR3nt: TGCGCCAGCAGCTCCCCAGGGTCCGAGCAGTACTTC
CDR3aa: CASSSPGSEQYF

v_gene: TRBV7-9
d_gene: .
j_gene: TRBJ1-2
abundance: many
CDR3nt: TGTGCCAGCAGCTTTGGGTTCGCAGAGGCTAACTATGGCTACACCTTC
CDR3aa: CASSFGFAEANYGYTF

v_gene: TRBV7-9
d_gene: .
j_gene: TRBJ2-5
abundance: many
CDR3nt: TGTGCCAGCAGCTTCGGTGGGACCACGTACCAAGAGACCCAGTACTTC
CDR3aa: CASSFGGTTYQETQYF

v_gene: TRBV7-2
d_gene: .
j_gene: TRBJ2-7
abundance: many
CDR3nt: TGTGCCAGCAGCTTAGCGAGCAGGGTAGTCGAGCAGTACTTC
CDR3aa: CASSLASRVVEQYF

v_gene: TRBV25-1
d_gene: TRBD1
j_gene: TRBJ1-2
abundance: many
CDR3nt: TGTGCCAGCAGTGAAACAGGGGCCTATGGCTACACCTTC
CDR3aa: CASSETGAYGYTF

v_gene: TRBV10-1
d_gene: .
j_gene: TRBJ2-2
abundance: .
CDR3nt: TGCGCCAGCAGTGAGTCTCTGTGGAGCACCGGGGAGCTGTTTTTT
CDR3aa: CASSESLWSTGELFF

v_gene: TRBV7-3
d_gene: .
j_gene: TRBJ2-2
abundance: few
CDR3nt: TGTGCCAGCAGCTTATACGGAGGGGGCTTGACCGGGGAGCTGTTTTTT
CDR3aa: CASSLYGGGLTGELFF

v_gene: TRBV6-5
d_gene: .
j_gene: TRBJ1-2
abundance: .
CDR3nt: TGTGCCAGCAGTTCCCGTACGTACTCTAACTATGGCTACACCTTC
CDR3aa: CASSSRTYSNYGYTF

v_gene: TRBV6-1
d_gene: .
j_gene: TRBJ1-3
abundance: many
CDR3nt: TGTGCCAGCAGTGACAAGACAGGAAACACCATATATTTT
CDR3aa: CASSDKTGNTIYF

v_gene: TRBV5-1
d_gene: .
j_gene: TRBJ1-2
abundance: many
CDR3nt: TGCGCCAGCAGCTTGCGGGGAGGCGGCTATGGCCACACCTTC
CDR3aa: CASSLRGGGYGHTF

v_gene: TRBV30
d_gene: .
j_gene: TRBJ2-4
abundance: few
CDR3nt: TGTGCCTCCTCAGCCCGGGACTCTCAGTACTTC
CDR3aa: CASSARDSQYF

v_gene: TRBV5-6
d_gene: .
j_gene: TRBJ1-1
abundance: many
CDR3nt: TGTGCCAGCAGCTTCCAGGGTGGATACACTGAAGCTTTCTTT
CDR3aa: CASSFQGGYTEAFF

v_gene: TRBV4-2
d_gene: .
j_gene: TRBJ1-1
abundance: .
CDR3nt: TGTGCCAGCAGCCCCGTGGAGGGGATGAACACTGAAGCTTTCTTT
CDR3aa: CASSPVEGMNTEAFF

v_gene: TRBV20-1
d_gene: .
j_gene: TRBJ1-3
abundance: .
CDR3nt: TGCAGTGCTTGGGGCCTTGGAGACACCATATATTTT
CDR3aa: CSAWGLGDTIYF

v_gene: TRBV6-4
d_gene: .
j_gene: TRBJ1-2
abundance: many
CDR3nt: TGTGCCAGCAGGGACGGGGCCCTTGAGGCTATGGACTATGGCTACACCTTC
CDR3aa: CASRDGALEAMDYGYTF

v_gene: TRBV11-1
d_gene: .
j_gene: TRBJ2-3
abundance: many
CDR3nt: TGTGCCAGCAGCTTAACTCTAGGCCATAGCACAGATACGCAGTATTTT
CDR3aa: CASSLTLGHSTDTQYF

v_gene: TRBV12-3/TRBV12-4
d_gene: TRBD1
j_gene: TRBJ1-5
abundance: many
CDR3nt: TGTGCCAGCAAACTTTCGGACAGGGATGGGCAGCCCCAGCATTTT
CDR3aa: CASKLSDRDGQPQHF

v_gene: TRBV7-3
d_gene: .
j_gene: TRBJ2-5
abundance: many
CDR3nt: TGTGCCAGCAGCTACGGAGACAGACCAGAGACCCAGTACTTC
CDR3aa: CASSYGDRPETQYF

v_gene: TRBV30
d_gene: .
j_gene: TRBJ2-5
abundance: .
CDR3nt: TGTGCCTTCTCCCAGGCCGGGGGCGAGACCCAGTACTTC
CDR3aa: CAFSQAGGETQYF

v_gene: TRBV6-1
d_gene: .
j_gene: TRBJ1-5
abundance: .
CDR3nt: TGTGCCAGCAGCGAGGGGTATAGCAATCAGCCCCAGCATTTT
CDR3aa: CASSEGYSNQPQHF

v_gene: TRBV7-9
d_gene: .
j_gene: TRBJ1-3
abundance: many
CDR3nt: TGTGCCAGCAGCTTATCGGGAGACACCATATATTTT
CDR3aa: CASSLSGDTIYF

v_gene: TRBV6-5
d_gene: TRBD1
j_gene: TRBJ1-3
abundance: many
CDR3nt: TGTGCCAGCAGGCCGGGACAGGCACGCGGAAACACCATATATTTT
CDR3aa: CASRPGQARGNTIYF

v_gene: TRBV6-2/TRBV6-3
d_gene: TRBD1
j_gene: TRBJ1-5
abundance: few
CDR3nt: TGTGCCAGCAGCGGAGACAGGGCCAGTAGCAATCAGCCCCAGCATTTT
CDR3aa: CASSGDRASSNQPQHF